The TCR beta chain described here comes from a study of blood T cell repertoires in COVID-19. Looking at the study overall: Sites across the United States, Italy and Spain contributed samples from acute and convalescent COVID-19. PBMCs, B-cell-depleted T cells, or T cells were the source of the cDNA or gDNA that made up the material.

In the authors' workflow: It was from reference gene primer amplification that nucleated cell counts were estimated. TCRdb's table, derived via immunoSEQ multiplex PCR, lists solely in-frame clones and lacks some. V and J calls plus clone size are reproduced from that table; the DNA served to infer D and trimming. Of about 80,000 clones in the sample, around 83% were seen once. Trimming removed 2 bases from V and 5 bases from J; junction bases left unmatched: 5. The CDR3 covers 15 residues. Germline V gene data show CDR1 as ENHRY and CDR2 as SYGVKD. In this sample, this clone turned up once. This chain uses TRBV10-3 with TRBJ1-4; 7 positions match TRBD1. Sequenced material: peripheral blood. The receptor was derived from a man older than 75 with active or convalescent COVID-19. CDR3 bases: TGTGCCATCAGTGAGAGGGCAGGGGGAAATGAAAAACTGTTTTTT. It codes for CAISERAGGNEKLFF.